Listed here is a single T cell receptor (beta chain). The trim removed 3 bases at V and 1 base at J, leaving 3 bases unmatched. The germline CDR1 and CDR2 sequences are DFQATT and SNEGSKA (reference sequence). There are 13 residues in the CDR3. This sample is drawn from a study of T-cell memory formation after mild COVID-19. TCRdb re-analysed the 5' RACE reads in MiXCR, keeping a single row per CDR3 protein. The sample contains under 600,000 distinct CDR3 sequences, less than 25% of which appear only once. Sequences were obtained from PBMCs or a T cell subset sorted from them (not recorded which). The chain links TRBV20-1 to TRBJ2-7; 7 bases agree with TRBD2. The TCR was taken from an adult woman who had mild COVID-19 (a few samples of this study predate the infection). Cell type and time point are not known. CDR3 protein: CSARLRGSYEQYF. CDR3 nucleotides: TGCAGTGCTAGGTTGCGGGGGTCCTACGAGCAGTACTTC.